The present T cell receptor beta chain was sequenced within a study of cytomegalovirus exposure and HLA in healthy donors. Overall study context: Caucasian-associated ancestry cluster membership applied to over 80% of several hundred genotyped donors.

In nominal health when sampled, donors likely had unrecorded immune exposures nonetheless. This CDR3 comprises 16 residues. CDR1 and CDR2 (germline): LNHNV, YYDKDF (reference sequence). V was clipped by 0 bases and J by 2 bases, with 13 bases between them. Researchers ran the PCR with 60 Vbeta and 13 Jbeta primers. Measured with immunoSEQ multiplex PCR; TCRdb has only the in-frame clones, and not every one. This table has 37,000 or so clones, roughly 81% appearing once. The sample taken for sequencing was PBMCs. This rearrangement joins TRBV15 to TRBJ2-5, with a tentative D call TRBD2 (6 bases). The TCR comes from a man between 25 and 39 years old in good health and CMV-seronegative. The CDR3 spells CATSRERSGWQETQYF. CDR3 nucleotide sequence: TGTGCCACCAGCAGAGAGAGGAGCGGGTGGCAAGAGACCCAGTACTTC.